This is a list of T cell receptor beta chains from one sample in a study of blood T cell repertoires in COVID-19. Only in-frame clones appear in the TCRdb table, and some are missing; sequencing was by immunoSEQ multiplex PCR. The sample records 55,000 to 75,000 clones, 86% being singletons. Sequenced input: peripheral blood. Source of these receptors: a man over 45 with active COVID-19. CDR3s include the opening cysteine and the closing phenylalanine or tryptophan. D genes are given only for firm matches. Expanded clones are given a class, and other clones once, few, many or no size at all.

CDR3nt	CDR3aa	d_gene	v_gene	j_gene	abundance
TGTGCCACCAGCCCCCGACAGGGTAATAACTATGGCTACACCTTC	CATSPRQGNNYGYTF	TRBD1	TRBV15	TRBJ1-2	-
TGTGCCAGTAGTGCGACAGGTACCTCCTACGAGCAGTACTTC	CASSATGTSYEQYF	-	TRBV19	TRBJ2-7	-
TGTGCCAGCAGCCCCACAGGGGGCGCGGATGCTTTCTTT	CASSPTGGADAFF	TRBD1	TRBV7-9	TRBJ1-1	-
TGTGCCAGCAGCGGCCGGGACACTCGGGATGAGCAGTTCTTC	CASSGRDTRDEQFF	-	TRBV9	TRBJ2-1	-
TGTGCCACCAGTGATTCGGGACAGGGATCGGGTGGCTACACCTTC	CATSDSGQGSGGYTF	TRBD1	TRBV24-1	TRBJ1-2	-
TGTGCCAGTAGTATATCAATGGAGACCCAGTACTTC	CASSISMETQYF	-	TRBV19	TRBJ2-5	-
TGTGCCAGCAGTTTCCTAGCGGGAGTAGGCAATGAGCAGTTCTTC	CASSFLAGVGNEQFF	TRBD2	TRBV27	TRBJ2-1	-
TGTGCCAGCAGCCATCCCGGGACAGGGGCTACTAATGAAAAACTGTTTTTT	CASSHPGTGATNEKLFF	TRBD1	TRBV4-2	TRBJ1-4	-
TGTGCCAGCTCAATCCGGGACACAAGAGTCTGGCACGAGCAGTACTTC	CASSIRDTRVWHEQYF	-	TRBV18	TRBJ2-7	-
TGTGCCAGCAGTTACAGCCGGACAGAAGGCTCCTACGAGCAGTACTTC	CASSYSRTEGSYEQYF	-	TRBV6-2/TRBV6-3	TRBJ2-7	-
TGTGCCAGCAGCTTGGTTAGTGGACAGCTTGAAGAGACCCAGTACTTC	CASSLVSGQLEETQYF	-	TRBV5-6	TRBJ2-5	-
TGTGCCAGCGGCGCCGGGACAGGGTTACCTTCGGCTTTCTTT	CASGAGTGLPSAFF	TRBD1	TRBV6-5	TRBJ1-1	-
TGCGCCAGCGGGAATGACAGGGTCTACGAGCAGTACTTC	CASGNDRVYEQYF	TRBD1	TRBV5-1	TRBJ2-7	-
TGTGCCAGCAACTCGCGGGGGGTGGATGAAAAACTGTTTTTT	CASNSRGVDEKLFF	-	TRBV11-2	TRBJ1-4	-
TGTGCCAGCAGACAAGCAGGGGACTCTGGGGCCAACGTCCTGACTTTC	CASRQAGDSGANVLTF	-	TRBV28	TRBJ2-6	-
TGTGCCAGCACTCACGGGACAGTAACCTACGAGCAGTACTTC	CASTHGTVTYEQYF	TRBD1	TRBV6-6	TRBJ2-7	-
TGTGCCAGTAGTAGGGACAGGGTGAACACTGAAGCTTTCTTT	CASSRDRVNTEAFF	TRBD1	TRBV19	TRBJ1-1	-
TGTGCCAGCACCGGGGACTATGGCTACACCTTC	CASTGDYGYTF	-	TRBV6-6	TRBJ1-2	-
TGTGCCAGCAGTGAACGGGGGGCCTATGTTGCAACTAATGAAAAACTGTTTTTT	CASSERGAYVATNEKLFF	-	TRBV6-1	TRBJ1-4	-
TGTGCCAGCAGCGGTAGCGGGAGGGCCTCCTCCCAGCAGTACTTC	CASSGSGRASSQQYF	TRBD2	TRBV7-2	TRBJ2-7	few
TGTGCCAGTAGCCAATCAGGGGAAGGACACACTGAAGCTTTCTTT	CASSQSGEGHTEAFF	-	TRBV19	TRBJ1-1	-
TGCGCCAGCAGCCAAGATCACAGGGTGCATTCACCCCTCCACTTT	CASSQDHRVHSPLHF	-	TRBV4-1	TRBJ1-6	-
TGCGCCAGCAGCTTGCCGGGACAGGGCGCCTATGGCTACACCTTC	CASSLPGQGAYGYTF	TRBD1	TRBV5-1	TRBJ1-2	-